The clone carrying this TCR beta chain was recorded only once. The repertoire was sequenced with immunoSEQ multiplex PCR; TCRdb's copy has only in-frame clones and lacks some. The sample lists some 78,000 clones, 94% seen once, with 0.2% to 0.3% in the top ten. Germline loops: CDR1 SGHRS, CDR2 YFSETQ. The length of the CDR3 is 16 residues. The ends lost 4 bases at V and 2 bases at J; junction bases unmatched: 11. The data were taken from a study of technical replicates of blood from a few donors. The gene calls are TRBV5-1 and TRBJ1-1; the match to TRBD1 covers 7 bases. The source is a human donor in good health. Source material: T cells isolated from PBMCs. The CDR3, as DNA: TGCGCCAGCAGCCCAGCGGACAGGTCTGTCAACACTGAAGCTTTCTTT. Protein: CASSPADRSVNTEAFF. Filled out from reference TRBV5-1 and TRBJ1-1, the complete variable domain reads KAGVTQTPRYLIKTRGQQVTLSCSPISGHRSVSWYQQTPGQGLQFLFEYFSETQRNKGNFPGRFSGRQFSNSRSEMNVSTLELGDSALYLCASSPADRSVNTEAFFGQGTRLTVV.